Only one count was recorded for the clone carrying this T cell receptor beta chain. Its antigen is not known. Naive-designated CD8 cells lacked CD45RO, were positively enriched for CCR7, and omitted terminally differentiated effector memory CD45RA+ cells. The source of the sample is a study of shared clonotypes between healthy human individuals. Study-level results: Generation probabilities were higher for clonotypes shared across all four sorted-subset donors than for unshared ones.

Trimming at V came to 0 bases and at J to 6 bases, leaving 3 bases not matched to a gene. Germline CDR1 reads MNHEY; CDR2 reads SVGAGI. CDR3 length: 16 residues. Each subset's genomic DNA was shared equally among a number of immunoSEQ plates. Sequencing used immunoSEQ multiplex PCR; TCRdb keeps in-frame clones, though not all of them. This repertoire shows 1.5 million to 2.5 million clones, roughly 95% found once; its top ten account for less than 1.5%. J is TRBJ2-2 and V is TRBV6-5; 11 nucleotides agree with TRBD2. Material: naive CD8+ T cells sorted from blood. This TCR was sampled from a man between 18 and 29 years old in good health. CDR3 sequence: CASSYSTSGDAGELFF. CDR3 coding DNA: TGTGCCAGCAGTTACTCGACTAGCGGGGACGCCGGGGAGCTGTTTTTT.